The clone carrying this T cell receptor beta chain was detected only a few times. This sample was included in a study of T cells after yellow fever vaccination. Germline assignment: CDR1 SGHNT and CDR2 YYREEE (reference sequence). This CDR3 spans 15 amino acids. V lost 0 bases and J 3 bases, leaving 10 bases between the germline ends. A 5'RACE template-switching step, the method used to make TCR cDNA, added a universal primer site and UMIs. TCRdb called the 5' RACE reads again in MiXCR, with one record for every CDR3 protein. Of 200,000 to 300,000 distinct CDR3 sequences listed, more than 6.5% are singletons.

This material consisted of CD4+ T cells sorted from PBMCs, taken on the day of the yellow fever booster vaccination. The V call is TRBV5-4, the J call TRBJ1-5, with D uncertain. The clonotype was recovered from a man aged 25-45 years who received the YFV17D yellow fever vaccine. The CDR3 nucleotides read TGTGCCAGCAGCTTGGGAGGTGGGATCAATCAGCCCCAGCATTTT. Amino acid sequence: CASSLGGGINQPQHF. The complete variable domain, with remaining parts taken from reference TRBV5-4 and TRBJ1-5, reads ETGVTQSPTHLIKTRGQQVTLRCSSQSGHNTVSWYQQALGQGPQFIFQYYREEENGRGNFPPRFSGLQFPNYSSELNVNALELDDSALYLCASSLGGGINQPQHFGDGTRLSIL.